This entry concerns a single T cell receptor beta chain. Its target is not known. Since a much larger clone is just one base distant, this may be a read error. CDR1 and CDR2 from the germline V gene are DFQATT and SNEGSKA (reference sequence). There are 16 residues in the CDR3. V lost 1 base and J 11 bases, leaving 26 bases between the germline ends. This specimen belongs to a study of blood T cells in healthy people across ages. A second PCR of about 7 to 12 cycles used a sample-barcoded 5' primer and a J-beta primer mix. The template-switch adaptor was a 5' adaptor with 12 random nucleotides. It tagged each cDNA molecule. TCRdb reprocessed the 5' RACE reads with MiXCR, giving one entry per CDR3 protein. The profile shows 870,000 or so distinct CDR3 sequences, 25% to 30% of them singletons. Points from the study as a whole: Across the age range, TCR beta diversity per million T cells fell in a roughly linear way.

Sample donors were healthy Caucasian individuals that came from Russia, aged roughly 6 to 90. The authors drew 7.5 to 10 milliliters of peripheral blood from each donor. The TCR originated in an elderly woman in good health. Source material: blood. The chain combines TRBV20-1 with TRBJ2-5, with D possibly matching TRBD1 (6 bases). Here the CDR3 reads CSARGLRADSYNEQYF. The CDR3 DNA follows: TGCAGTGCTAGAGGCTTGCGCGCGGACAGCTACAATGAGCAGTACTTC.